This entry is about one T cell receptor (beta chain). Antigen: not known. V lost 4 bases and J 7 bases, leaving 16 bases between the germline ends. Germline V gene sequence: CDR1 SGHTA, CDR2 FQGTGA. The CDR3 spans 15 residues. These data come from a study of graft-versus-host responses after intestinal transplantation. Study observations and caveats: Maximum circulating GvH clone levels tracked with early post-transplant HvG decreases. Graft-versus-host to host-versus-graft clonal ratios in allografts were high in patients with graft-donor T cell macrochimerism.

Generated by immunoSEQ multiplex PCR, the TCRdb table keeps only in-frame clones and is missing some. Seen here are roughly 100,000 clones, 85% to 95% observed once, and the top ten hold less than 0.08%. The clonotype was recovered from a human donor who was the organ donor for an intestinal transplant. Here the sequenced sample was unstimulated CD8+ T cells sorted from spleen or lymph node cells, taken before transplant. J is TRBJ2-2 and V is TRBV7-3, with D tentatively TRBD1 (5 bases). CDR3 nucleotides: TGTGCCAGCAGCTCCCCTTGGGGCGCCGGCGGGGAGCTGTTTTTT. This codes for CASSSPWGAGGELFF.